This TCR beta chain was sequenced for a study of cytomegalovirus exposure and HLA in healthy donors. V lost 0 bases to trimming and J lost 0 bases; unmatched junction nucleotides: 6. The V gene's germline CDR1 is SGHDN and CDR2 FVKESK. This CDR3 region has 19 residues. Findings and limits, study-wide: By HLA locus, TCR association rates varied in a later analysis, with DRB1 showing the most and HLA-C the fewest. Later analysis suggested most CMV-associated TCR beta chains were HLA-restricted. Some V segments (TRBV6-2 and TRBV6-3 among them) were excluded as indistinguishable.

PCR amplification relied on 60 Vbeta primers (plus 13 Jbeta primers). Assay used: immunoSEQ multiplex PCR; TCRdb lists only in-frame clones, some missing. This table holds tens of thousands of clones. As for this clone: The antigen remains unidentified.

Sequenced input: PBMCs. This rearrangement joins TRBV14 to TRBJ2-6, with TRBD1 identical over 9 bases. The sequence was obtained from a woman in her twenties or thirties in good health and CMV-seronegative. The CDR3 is CASSQDRQGGISGANVLTF. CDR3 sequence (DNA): TGTGCCAGCAGCCAAGACAGACAGGGGGGGATCTCTGGGGCCAACGTCCTGACTTTC.